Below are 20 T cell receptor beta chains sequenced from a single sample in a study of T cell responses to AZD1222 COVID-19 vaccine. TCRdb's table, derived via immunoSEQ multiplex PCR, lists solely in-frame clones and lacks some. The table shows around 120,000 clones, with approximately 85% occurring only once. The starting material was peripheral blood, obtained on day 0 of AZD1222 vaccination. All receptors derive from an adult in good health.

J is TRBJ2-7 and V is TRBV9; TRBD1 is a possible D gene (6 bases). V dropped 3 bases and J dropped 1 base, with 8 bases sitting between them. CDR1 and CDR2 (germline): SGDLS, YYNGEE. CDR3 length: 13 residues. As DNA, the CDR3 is TGTGCCAGCAGCGGGGACACATCCTACGAGCAGTACTTC. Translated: CASSGDTSYEQYF.

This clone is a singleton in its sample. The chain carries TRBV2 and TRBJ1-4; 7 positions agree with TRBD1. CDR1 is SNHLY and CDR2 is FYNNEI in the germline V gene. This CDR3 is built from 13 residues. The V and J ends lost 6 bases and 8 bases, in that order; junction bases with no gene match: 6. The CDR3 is CASRQGLGEKLFF. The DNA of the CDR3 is TGTGCCAGCAGACAGGGGCTAGGGGAAAAACTGTTTTTT.

DNA for the CDR3: TGTGCCAGCAGTGATGCCGGGACGGCGAACACTGAAGCTTTCTTT. It encodes CASSDAGTANTEAFF. The chain has TRBV2 and TRBJ1-1; a weak D match, TRBD1 (5 bases). Germline V gives CDR1 SNHLY, CDR2 FYNNEI. This CDR3 contains 15 residues. V was pared by 3 bases and J by 1 base, with 12 bases between.

This CDR3 is CASSLNILGASRYEQYF. The CDR3 DNA reads as TGTGCCAGCAGCTTAAACATCCTTGGTGCTAGCCGTTACGAGCAGTACTTC. This sequence joins TRBV11-3 and TRBJ2-7; a weak D match, TRBD2 (5 bases). The CDR3 loop spans 17 amino acids. The germline gives CDR1 SGHNT, CDR2 YENEEA. The V end was cut by 2 bases, the J end by 4 bases, with 21 bases between.

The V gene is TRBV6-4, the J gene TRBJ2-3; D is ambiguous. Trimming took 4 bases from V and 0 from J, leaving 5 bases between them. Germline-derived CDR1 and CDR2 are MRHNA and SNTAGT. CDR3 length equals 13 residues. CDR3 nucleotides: TGTGCCAGCAGTGTGACTAGCACAGATACGCAGTATTTT. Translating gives CASSVTSTDTQYF.

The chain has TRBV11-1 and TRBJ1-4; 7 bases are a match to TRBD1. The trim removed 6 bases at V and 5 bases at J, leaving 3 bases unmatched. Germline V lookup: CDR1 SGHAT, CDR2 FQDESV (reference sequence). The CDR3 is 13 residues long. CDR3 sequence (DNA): TGTGCCAGCAGGAGGGGGCTCAATGAAAAACTGTTTTTT. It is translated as CASRRGLNEKLFF.

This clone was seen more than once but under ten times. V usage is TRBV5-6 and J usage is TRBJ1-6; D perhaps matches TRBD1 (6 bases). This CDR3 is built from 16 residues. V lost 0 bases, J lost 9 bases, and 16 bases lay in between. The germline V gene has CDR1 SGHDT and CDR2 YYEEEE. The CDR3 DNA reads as TGTGCCAGCAGCTTGGATACAGGGAGGGTTAGTTCACCCCTCCACTTT. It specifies CASSLDTGRVSSPLHF.

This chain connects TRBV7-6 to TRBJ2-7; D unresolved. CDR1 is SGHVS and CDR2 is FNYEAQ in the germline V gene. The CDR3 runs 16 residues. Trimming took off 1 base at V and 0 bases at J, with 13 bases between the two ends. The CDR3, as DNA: TGTGCCAGCAGCTTAGTTCTCCCAACGAGCTCCTACGAGCAGTACTTC. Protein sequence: CASSLVLPTSSYEQYF.

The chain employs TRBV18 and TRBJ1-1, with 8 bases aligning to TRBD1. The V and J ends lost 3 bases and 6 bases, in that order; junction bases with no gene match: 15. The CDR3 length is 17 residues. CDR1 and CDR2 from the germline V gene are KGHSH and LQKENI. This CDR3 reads CASSPPDRVRGRAEAFF. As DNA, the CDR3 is TGTGCCAGCTCACCTCCGGACAGGGTAAGAGGGAGGGCTGAAGCTTTCTTT.

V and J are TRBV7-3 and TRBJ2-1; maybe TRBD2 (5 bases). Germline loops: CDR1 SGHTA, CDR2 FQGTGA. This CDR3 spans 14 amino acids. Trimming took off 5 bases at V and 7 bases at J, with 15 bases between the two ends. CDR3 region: CASSPNDYSNEQFF. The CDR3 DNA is TGTGCCAGCAGCCCGAACGACTACTCGAATGAGCAGTTCTTC.

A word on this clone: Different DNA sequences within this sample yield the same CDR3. CDR3 nucleotides: TGTGCCTGGGGAACCCATGGCTACACCTTC. Its translation: CAWGTHGYTF. The V gene is TRBV30, the J gene TRBJ1-2; no reliable D call. Trimming pared 5 bases from V and 6 bases from J, leaving 7 bases between. The CDR3 runs to 10 residues. Germline V gives CDR1 GTSNPN, CDR2 SVGIG (reference sequence).

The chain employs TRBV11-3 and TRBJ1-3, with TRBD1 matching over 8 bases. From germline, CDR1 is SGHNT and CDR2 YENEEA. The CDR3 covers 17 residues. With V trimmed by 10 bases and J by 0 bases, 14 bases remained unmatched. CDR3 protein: CATSARQGLSSGNTIYF. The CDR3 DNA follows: TGTGCCACCTCTGCCCGACAGGGGTTATCCTCTGGAAACACCATATATTTT. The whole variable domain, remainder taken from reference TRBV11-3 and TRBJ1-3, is EAGVVQSPRYKIIEKKQPVAFWCNPISGHNTLYWYLQNLGQGPELLIRYENEEAVDDSQLPKDRFSAERLKGVDSTLKIQPAELGDSAVYLCATSARQGLSSGNTIYFGEGSWLTVV.

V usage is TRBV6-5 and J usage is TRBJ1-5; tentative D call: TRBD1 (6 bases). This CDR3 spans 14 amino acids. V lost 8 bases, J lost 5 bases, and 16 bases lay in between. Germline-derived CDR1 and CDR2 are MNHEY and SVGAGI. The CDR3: CASLRGTPDQPQHF. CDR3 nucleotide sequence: TGTGCCAGCCTGAGGGGGACCCCAGATCAGCCCCAGCATTTT.

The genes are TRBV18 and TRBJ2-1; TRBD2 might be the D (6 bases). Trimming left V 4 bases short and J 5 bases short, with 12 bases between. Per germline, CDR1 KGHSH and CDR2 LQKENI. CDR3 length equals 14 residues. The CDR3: CASSLGLADNEQFF. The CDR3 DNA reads TGTGCCAGCTCACTTGGTTTAGCGGACAATGAGCAGTTCTTC.

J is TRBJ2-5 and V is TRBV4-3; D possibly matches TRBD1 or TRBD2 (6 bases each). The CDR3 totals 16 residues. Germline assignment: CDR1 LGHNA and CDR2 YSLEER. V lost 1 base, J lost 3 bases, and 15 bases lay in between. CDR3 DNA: TGCGCCAGCAGCCAAGGGGGCGGGACAACTAAAGAGACCCAGTACTTC. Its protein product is CASSQGGGTTKETQYF.

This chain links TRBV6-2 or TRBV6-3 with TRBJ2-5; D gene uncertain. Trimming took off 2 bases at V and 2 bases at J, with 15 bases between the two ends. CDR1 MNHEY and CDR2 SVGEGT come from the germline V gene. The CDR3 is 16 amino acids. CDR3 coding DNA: TGTGCCAGCAGTTACGGCCAGTGGCGCCGACAAGAGACCCAGTACTTC. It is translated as CASSYGQWRRQETQYF.

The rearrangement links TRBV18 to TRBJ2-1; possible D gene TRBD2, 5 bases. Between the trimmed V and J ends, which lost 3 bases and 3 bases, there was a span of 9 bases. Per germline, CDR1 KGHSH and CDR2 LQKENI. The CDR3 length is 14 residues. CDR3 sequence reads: CASSPQLDYNEQFF. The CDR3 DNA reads TGTGCCAGCTCACCCCAACTAGACTACAATGAGCAGTTCTTC.

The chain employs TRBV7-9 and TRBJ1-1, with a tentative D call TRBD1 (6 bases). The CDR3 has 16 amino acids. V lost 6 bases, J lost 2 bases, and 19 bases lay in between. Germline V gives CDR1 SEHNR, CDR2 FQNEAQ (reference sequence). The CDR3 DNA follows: TGTGCCAGCAGTCAAGACGTGACAGGTTTTAACACTGAAGCTTTCTTT. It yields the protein CASSQDVTGFNTEAFF.

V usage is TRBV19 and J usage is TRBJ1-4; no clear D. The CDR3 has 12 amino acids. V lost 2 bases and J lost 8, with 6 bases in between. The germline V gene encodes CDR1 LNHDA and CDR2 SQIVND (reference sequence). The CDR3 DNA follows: TGTGCCAGTAGTATAAACCTCGAAAAACTGTTTTTT. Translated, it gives CASSINLEKLFF.

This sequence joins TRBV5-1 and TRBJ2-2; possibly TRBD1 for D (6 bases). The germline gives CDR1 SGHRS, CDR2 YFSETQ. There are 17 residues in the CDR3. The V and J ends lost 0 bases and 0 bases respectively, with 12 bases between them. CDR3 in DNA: TGCGCCAGCAGCTTGGCTGGACAGCCTGCGAACACCGGGGAGCTGTTTTTT. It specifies CASSLAGQPANTGELFF.